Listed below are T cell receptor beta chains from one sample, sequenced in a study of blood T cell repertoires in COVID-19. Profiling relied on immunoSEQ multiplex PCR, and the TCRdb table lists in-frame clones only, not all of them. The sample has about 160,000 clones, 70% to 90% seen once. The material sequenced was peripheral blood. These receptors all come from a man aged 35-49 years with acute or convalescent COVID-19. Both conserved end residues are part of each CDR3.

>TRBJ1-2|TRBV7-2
CASSSGAGYGYTF
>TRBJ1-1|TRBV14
CASSPRRGSTEAFF
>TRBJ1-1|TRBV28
CASSLISSFTEAFF
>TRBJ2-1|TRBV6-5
CASRPHGAHNEQFF
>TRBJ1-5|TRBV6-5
CASRSTGGNQPQHF
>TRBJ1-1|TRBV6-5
CASSYGPGGTEAFF
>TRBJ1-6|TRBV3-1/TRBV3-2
CASSQDVSPRLHF
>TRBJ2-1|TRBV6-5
CASSRDSLSYNEQFF
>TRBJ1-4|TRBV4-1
CASSQEGLRGEKLFF
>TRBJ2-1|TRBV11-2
CASSFSGGKYNEQFF
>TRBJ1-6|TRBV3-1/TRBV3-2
CASSLRQTNSPLHF
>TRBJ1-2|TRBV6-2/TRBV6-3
CASSDVGQIYGYTF
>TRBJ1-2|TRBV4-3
CASSQYRAANYGYTF
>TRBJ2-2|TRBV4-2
CASSQVLAGATGELFF
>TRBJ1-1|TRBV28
CASSSVNPPNTEAFF
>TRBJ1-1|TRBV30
CAWSPADRVTEAFF
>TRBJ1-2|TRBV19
CATTDRGRFYGYTF
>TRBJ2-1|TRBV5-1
CASSLRQTYNEQFF
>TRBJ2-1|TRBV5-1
CASKAAGPSNEQFF
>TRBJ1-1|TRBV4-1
CASSRARGGEGEAFF
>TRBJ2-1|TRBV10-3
CAITASGGGNEQFF
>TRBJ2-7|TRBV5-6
CASSLGAGGSYEQYF
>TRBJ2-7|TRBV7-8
CASSLEGTGEYEQYF